These T cell receptor beta chains were read from a single sample in a study of T-cell reconstitution after alpha-beta-depleted transplantation in children. From the PCR reads, TCRdb called clonotypes with MiXCR, one entry per CDR3 protein. Here the sample spans 600,000 to 800,000 distinct CDR3 sequences, over 10% being singletons. This specimen was PBMCs, taken before TCRalphabeta/CD19-depleted stem cell transplant. These receptors all come from a girl aged 2 to 10 with congenital amegakaryocytic thrombocytopenia, due to receive a stem cell transplant. Each CDR3 is given with its conserved first and last residue. A D gene is named only where the DNA matches it firmly. The listing skips clone size in some rows; elsewhere it reads once, few, many or a size class.

.	few	TRBV7-8	TRBJ1-3	CASSLRDEGTNTIYF	TGTGCCAGCAGCTTAAGGGATGAGGGTACGAACACCATATATTTT
.	.	TRBV15	TRBJ2-7	CATSTSTGVSYEQYF	TGTGCCACCAGTACGTCGACAGGCGTCTCCTACGAGCAGTACTTC
TRBD2	few	TRBV20-1	TRBJ2-3	CSASHDSGGTDTQYF	TGCAGTGCTAGCCACGATAGCGGGGGGACAGATACGCAGTATTTT
.	many	TRBV7-6	TRBJ2-3	CASSLSGLSDTQYF	TGTGCCAGCAGCTTATCTGGGCTTTCAGATACGCAGTATTTT
TRBD2	.	TRBV29-1	TRBJ2-7	CSALGLAGTYEHYF	TGCAGCGCCCTAGGACTAGCGGGAACCTACGAGCACTACTTC
.	many	TRBV5-1	TRBJ1-1	CASSLVGGSMNTEAFF	TGCGCCAGCAGCTTGGTAGGCGGTTCTATGAACACTGAAGCTTTCTTT
.	many	TRBV29-1	TRBJ2-2	CSVVLAREFPGELFF	TGCAGCGTTGTACTTGCTCGGGAGTTCCCCGGGGAGCTGTTTTTT
.	few	TRBV7-9	TRBJ2-1	CASESGPYDEQFF	TGTGCCAGCGAGTCGGGGCCCTACGATGAGCAGTTCTTC
TRBD1	.	TRBV5-1	TRBJ1-2	CASSSQGTHYGYTF	TGCGCCAGCAGCTCACAGGGGACTCATTATGGCTACACCTTC
.	many	TRBV20-1	TRBJ2-1	CSASLLPRGEQFF	TGCAGTGCTAGTTTGCTTCCGCGCGGTGAGCAGTTCTTC
.	few	TRBV3-1	TRBJ2-2	CASSLSPLGGELFF	TGTGCCAGCAGCCTTTCCCCGCTAGGCGGGGAGCTGTTTTTT
TRBD2	.	TRBV20-1	TRBJ2-1	CSAWGLARYNEQFF	TGCAGTGCTTGGGGACTAGCGCGATACAATGAGCAGTTCTTC
TRBD1	few	TRBV2	TRBJ2-1	CASSEGLLVYRGNEQFF	TGTGCCAGCAGTGAGGGTCTACTTGTGTACAGGGGTAACGAGCAGTTCTTC
.	many	TRBV11-3	TRBJ2-3	CASSLAGGISDTQYF	TGTGCCAGCAGCTTAGCTGGCGGGATATCGGATACGCAGTATTTT
.	.	TRBV6-1	TRBJ2-6	CASSLGQGLGGNVLTF	TGTGCCAGCAGTCTCGGACAGGGACTAGGCGGCAACGTCCTGACTTTC
TRBD1	few	TRBV27	TRBJ2-7	CASSLGTGGLEQYF	TGTGCCAGCAGTCTCGGGACAGGGGGCTTGGAGCAGTACTTC
TRBD1	many	TRBV5-1	TRBJ1-2	CASSPDRARYTF	TGCGCCAGCAGCCCGGACAGGGCACGCTACACCTTC
TRBD2	few	TRBV4-1	TRBJ2-2	CASSRTTGGGNTGELFF	TGCGCCAGCAGCCGGACTACCGGCGGGGGGAACACCGGGGAGCTGTTTTTT
TRBD2	.	TRBV12-3/TRBV12-4	TRBJ2-1	CASSPRGSGGGNEQFF	TGTGCCAGCAGCCCCCGTGGTAGCGGGGGGGGGAATGAGCAGTTCTTC
.	many	TRBV28	TRBJ2-3	CASSPQYRLPAGTDTQYF	TGTGCCAGCAGTCCACAATACAGGTTACCCGCCGGGACAGATACGCAGTATTTT
.	many	TRBV5-1	TRBJ2-1	CASSLGASPNNEQFF	TGCGCCAGCAGCTTGGGGGCTAGCCCAAACAATGAGCAGTTCTTC
.	.	TRBV29-1	TRBJ1-2	CSVGFTRNYGYTF	TGCAGCGTTGGTTTCACCCGAAACTATGGCTACACCTTC
.	.	TRBV20-1	TRBJ2-1	CSAPGSLDTYNEQFF	TGCAGTGCTCCCGGGAGTCTCGATACCTACAATGAGCAGTTCTTC
.	many	TRBV5-1	TRBJ2-3	CASSLAGVSTDTQYF	TGCGCCAGCAGCTTGGCCGGGGTGAGCACAGATACGCAGTATTTT
TRBD2	.	TRBV19	TRBJ2-7	CASSSGSVYEQYF	TGTGCCAGCTCGAGCGGGAGTGTATACGAGCAGTACTTC
.	many	TRBV6-5	TRBJ2-5	CASSYSNPVETQYF	TGTGCCAGCAGTTACTCGAATCCGGTAGAGACCCAGTACTTC
.	.	TRBV10-3	TRBJ1-5	CAISLDLGVNQPQHF	TGTGCCATCAGTCTCGACCTAGGGGTTAATCAGCCCCAGCATTTT
TRBD1	many	TRBV5-1	TRBJ1-3	CASSPDRGDGNTIYF	TGCGCCAGCAGCCCGGACAGGGGAGATGGAAACACCATATATTTT
.	.	TRBV5-1	TRBJ2-3	CASSSLEARPQYF	TGCGCCAGCAGCTCGCTCGAGGCCCGACCGCAGTATTTT
TRBD1	once	TRBV28	TRBJ1-3	CASTYRGNTIYF	TGTGCCAGCACCTACAGGGGGAACACCATATATTTT
TRBD2	.	TRBV5-1	TRBJ2-1	CASSRGLAGEIDEQFF	TGCGCCAGCAGCCGGGGACTAGCGGGAGAGATTGATGAGCAGTTCTTC
TRBD2	many	TRBV20-1	TRBJ2-2	CSASLNQREPGELFF	TGCAGTGCTAGCCTTAATCAGCGGGAGCCCGGGGAGCTGTTTTTT
.	many	TRBV6-1	TRBJ2-1	CASTKGVGVRHNEQFF	TGTGCCAGCACCAAAGGCGTAGGTGTCCGACACAATGAGCAGTTCTTC
.	few	TRBV5-1	TRBJ1-6	CASSPADPNSPLHF	TGCGCCAGCAGTCCCGCCGACCCTAATTCACCCCTCCACTTT
.	many	TRBV6-4	TRBJ2-7	CASSVPSYHERGYEQYF	TGTGCCAGCAGTGTCCCCTCTTACCATGAGAGGGGCTACGAGCAGTACTTC
TRBD2	.	TRBV20-1	TRBJ2-3	CSARASGLAGNTDTQYF	TGCAGTGCTAGGGCGTCCGGACTAGCGGGGAACACAGATACGCAGTATTTT
.	many	TRBV7-2	TRBJ2-3	CASSLWERVSDTQYF	TGTGCCAGCAGCTTATGGGAGAGGGTGTCAGATACGCAGTATTTT
.	many	TRBV20-1	TRBJ2-1	CSATSLGQGGNEQFF	TGCAGTGCTACATCCCTGGGACAAGGAGGCAATGAGCAGTTCTTC
.	many	TRBV28	TRBJ2-1	CASSPFRAREQFF	TGTGCCAGCAGTCCTTTTCGGGCCCGCGAGCAGTTCTTC
.	many	TRBV13	TRBJ2-1	CASSVRFHPSNEQFF	TGTGCCAGCAGCGTTAGGTTTCACCCTAGCAATGAGCAGTTCTTC
.	.	TRBV29-1	TRBJ2-3	CSVSIAGSTDTQYF	TGCAGCGTTAGTATCGCGGGGAGCACAGATACGCAGTATTTT
TRBD2	.	TRBV7-2	TRBJ2-1	CASGLALVAGGNEQFF	TGTGCCAGCGGCTTAGCGTTGGTAGCGGGAGGAAATGAGCAGTTCTTC
.	few	TRBV10-3	TRBJ2-7	CAISEKLYEQYF	TGTGCCATCAGTGAGAAACTCTACGAGCAGTACTTC
.	many	TRBV11-2	TRBJ2-7	CASSKTGQLTSYEQYF	TGTGCCAGCAGCAAAACAGGGCAGCTAACCTCCTACGAGCAGTACTTC
TRBD2	.	TRBV28	TRBJ2-2	CASSESGGYTGELFF	TGTGCCAGCAGTGAAAGCGGGGGATACACCGGGGAGCTGTTTTTT
.	few	TRBV20-1	TRBJ2-2	CSARTVALDTGELFF	TGCAGTGCTAGAACCGTGGCCCTCGACACCGGGGAGCTGTTTTTT
.	few	TRBV7-2	TRBJ2-1	CASSFYGPEFF	TGTGCCAGCAGCTTCTACGGTCCCGAGTTCTTC
.	many	TRBV25-1	TRBJ1-5	CASSSGVNQPQHF	TGTGCCAGCAGTTCCGGGGTGAACCAGCCCCAGCATTTT
TRBD1	few	TRBV6-1	TRBJ2-7	CASSPGQGREQHF	TGTGCCAGCAGTCCCGGACAGGGACGGGAGCAGCACTTC
.	many	TRBV20-1	TRBJ2-1	CSARRVRGGGEQFF	TGCAGTGCTAGACGGGTGAGGGGGGGTGGTGAGCAGTTCTTC
TRBD2	few	TRBV7-7	TRBJ2-5	CASSLSSGSVTQYF	TGTGCCAGCAGCTTATCTAGCGGGAGTGTGACCCAGTACTTC
TRBD1	.	TRBV5-1	TRBJ2-5	CASGHDRAVETQYF	TGCGCCAGCGGACACGACAGGGCCGTGGAGACCCAGTACTTC
.	many	TRBV29-1	TRBJ2-5	CSVEDRVQETQYF	TGCAGCGTTGAAGACAGGGTCCAAGAGACCCAGTACTTC
.	.	TRBV20-1	TRBJ2-2	CSASDTGELFF	TGCAGTGCTTCGGACACCGGGGAGCTGTTTTTT
TRBD2	few	TRBV5-1	TRBJ2-7	CASSLTPHGLDYEQYF	TGCGCCAGCAGCCTCACTCCTCATGGACTAGATTACGAGCAGTACTTC